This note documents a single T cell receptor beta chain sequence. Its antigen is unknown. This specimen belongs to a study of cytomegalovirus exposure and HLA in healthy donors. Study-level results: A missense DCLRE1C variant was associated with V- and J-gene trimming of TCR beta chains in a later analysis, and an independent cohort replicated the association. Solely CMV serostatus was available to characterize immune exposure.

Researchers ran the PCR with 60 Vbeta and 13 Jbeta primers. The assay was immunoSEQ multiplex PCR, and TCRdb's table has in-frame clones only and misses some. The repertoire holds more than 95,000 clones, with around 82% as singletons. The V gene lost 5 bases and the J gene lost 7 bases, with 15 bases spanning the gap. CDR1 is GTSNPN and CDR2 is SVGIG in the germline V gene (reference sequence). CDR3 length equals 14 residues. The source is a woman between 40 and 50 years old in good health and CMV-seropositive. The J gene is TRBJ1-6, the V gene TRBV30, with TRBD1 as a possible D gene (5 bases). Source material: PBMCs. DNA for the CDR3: TGTGCCTGGTTGCGGGGACCGCAAAATTCACCCCTCCACTTT. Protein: CAWLRGPQNSPLHF.